What follows is one T cell receptor beta chain and its context. Its target is unknown. The data stem from a study of graft-versus-host responses after intestinal transplantation. Findings and limits, study-wide: Early post-transplant falls in HvG clones accompanied the peak levels of circulating GvH clones.

Trimming shortened V by 4 bases and J by 3 bases, and 15 bases separated the two germline ends. This CDR3 has 14 amino acids. Germline values: CDR1 SQVTM, CDR2 ANQGSEA. Repertoires were generated with immunoSEQ multiplex PCR, while TCRdb's copy carries only in-frame clones and drops some. The sample carries 99,000 or so clones, 86% recorded once. The sample in question was PBMCs, obtained 255 days after intestinal transplant. The receptor's source is a human patient who received an intestinal transplant, so some T cells may come from the graft donor. V usage is TRBV29-1 and J usage is TRBJ1-1; the D gene is possibly TRBD1 (5 bases). This chain's CDR3 is CSVAHRLWDTEAFF. CDR3 in DNA: TGCAGCGTTGCGCACAGGCTGTGGGACACTGAAGCTTTCTTT.